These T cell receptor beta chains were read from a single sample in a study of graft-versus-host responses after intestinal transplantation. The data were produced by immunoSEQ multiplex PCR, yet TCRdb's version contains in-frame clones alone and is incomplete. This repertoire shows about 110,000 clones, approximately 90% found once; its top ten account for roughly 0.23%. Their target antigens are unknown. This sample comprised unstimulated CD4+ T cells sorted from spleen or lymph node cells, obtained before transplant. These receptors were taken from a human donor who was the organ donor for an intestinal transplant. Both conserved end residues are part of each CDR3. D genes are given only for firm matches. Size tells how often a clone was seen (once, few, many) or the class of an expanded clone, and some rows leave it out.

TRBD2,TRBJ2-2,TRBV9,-,CASSPTASGRAGELFF,TGTGCCAGCAGCCCCACGGCTAGCGGGAGAGCCGGGGAGCTGTTTTTT
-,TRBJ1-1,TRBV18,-,CASSQTVNTEAFF,TGTGCCAGCTCCCAGACGGTGAACACTGAAGCTTTCTTT
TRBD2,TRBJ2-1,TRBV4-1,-,CASSPGPSGSSSAYNEQFF,TGCGCCAGCAGCCCCGGCCCTAGCGGTAGTAGCTCTGCCTACAATGAGCAGTTCTTC
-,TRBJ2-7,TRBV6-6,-,CASRKRGSGSYEQYF,TGTGCCAGCAGAAAAAGGGGATCGGGGTCCTACGAGCAGTACTTC
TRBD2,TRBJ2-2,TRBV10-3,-,CAISSGLAGGPRSAGELFF,TGTGCCATCAGTTCCGGACTAGCGGGAGGGCCTCGTTCCGCCGGGGAGCTGTTTTTT
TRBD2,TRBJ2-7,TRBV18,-,CASSPTGLAGEMYEQYF,TGTGCCAGCTCACCAACAGGACTAGCGGGAGAAATGTACGAGCAGTACTTC
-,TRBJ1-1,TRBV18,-,CASSTTLNTEAFF,TGTGCCAGCTCAACGACATTGAACACTGAAGCTTTCTTT
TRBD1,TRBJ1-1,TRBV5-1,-,CASSATGQGGTEAFF,TGCGCCAGCAGCGCGACAGGACAGGGGGGCACTGAAGCTTTCTTT
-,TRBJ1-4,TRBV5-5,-,CASSSPALTEKLFF,TGTGCCAGCAGTTCCCCAGCTCTAACGGAAAAACTGTTTTTT
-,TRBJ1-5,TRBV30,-,CAWSSGNNQPQHF,TGTGCCTGGAGCAGCGGAAACAATCAGCCCCAGCATTTT
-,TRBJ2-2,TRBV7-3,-,CASSLPLGELFF,TGTGCCAGCAGCTTACCCCTAGGGGAGCTGTTTTTT
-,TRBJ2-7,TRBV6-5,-,CASSVGIPYEQYF,TGTGCCAGCAGCGTTGGGATTCCCTACGAGCAGTACTTC
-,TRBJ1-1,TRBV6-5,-,CASSYGGLVNTEAFF,TGTGCCAGCAGTTATGGGGGGCTGGTGAACACTGAAGCTTTCTTT
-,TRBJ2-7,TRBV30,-,CAWNTGRYEQYF,TGTGCCTGGAATACGGGCCGCTACGAGCAGTACTTC
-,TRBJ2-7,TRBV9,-,CASSVVPGVGEQYF,TGTGCCAGCAGCGTAGTTCCAGGGGTCGGCGAGCAGTACTTC
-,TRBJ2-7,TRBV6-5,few,CASSYSAGLAYEQYF,TGTGCCAGCAGTTACTCGGCGGGCCTAGCCTACGAGCAGTACTTC
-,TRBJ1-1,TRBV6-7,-,CASSYSTRMNTEAFF,TGTGCCAGCAGTTACTCGACTAGGATGAACACTGAAGCTTTCTTT
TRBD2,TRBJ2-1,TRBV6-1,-,CASSFRLANEQFF,TGTGCCAGCAGTTTCCGACTAGCTAATGAGCAGTTCTTC
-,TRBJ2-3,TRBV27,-,CASSLLGRTDSTDTQYF,TGTGCCAGCAGTTTATTGGGGCGGACAGATAGCACAGATACGCAGTATTTT
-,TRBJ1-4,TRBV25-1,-,CASSEPRGTNEKLFF,TGTGCCAGCAGTGAACCGCGGGGGACCAATGAAAAACTGTTTTTT
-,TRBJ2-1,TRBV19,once,CASSINSWGNEQFF,TGTGCCAGTAGTATAAACAGCTGGGGCAATGAGCAGTTCTTC
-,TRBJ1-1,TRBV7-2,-,CASSFTGDTEAFF,TGTGCCAGCAGCTTCACAGGAGACACTGAAGCTTTCTTT
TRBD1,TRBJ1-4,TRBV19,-,CASSPDRDGEKLFF,TGTGCCAGTAGTCCCGACAGGGATGGTGAAAAACTGTTTTTT
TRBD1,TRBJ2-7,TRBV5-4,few,CASSLPQTGAEQYF,TGTGCCAGCAGCCTGCCTCAGACAGGGGCCGAGCAGTACTTC
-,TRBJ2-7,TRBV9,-,CASSARVTWLFVSYEQYF,TGTGCCAGCAGCGCACGCGTCACGTGGCTATTCGTCTCCTACGAGCAGTACTTC
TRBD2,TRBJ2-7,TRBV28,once,CASKSGRAYEQYF,TGTGCCAGCAAGAGCGGGAGGGCCTACGAGCAGTACTTC
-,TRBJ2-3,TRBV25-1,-,CASSEFLLGTDTQYF,TGTGCCAGCAGTGAATTCCTCCTGGGCACAGATACGCAGTATTTT
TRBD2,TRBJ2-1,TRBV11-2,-,CASSSFGGSYNEQFF,TGTGCCAGCAGCTCGTTCGGGGGGTCCTACAATGAGCAGTTCTTC
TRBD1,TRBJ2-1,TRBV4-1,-,CASSPWDRVGYNEQFF,TGCGCCAGCAGCCCATGGGACAGGGTGGGCTACAATGAGCAGTTCTTC